The entry below describes one T cell receptor (beta chain). Its antigen is not identified. TCR beta cDNA was made from 500 ng total RNA with a constant-region primer. Libraries covering TCR beta were generated through three nested multiplex PCR rounds (using a slightly modified ARM-PCR). The first two PCR rounds used TRBV1-TRBV30 forward primers with a C-beta reverse primer, about 10 cycles each. A single record per CDR3 protein comes from TCRdb applying MiXCR to the multiplex PCR reads. The data contain 310,000 or so distinct CDR3 sequences, almost 65% of them seen just once; the ten biggest clones take up about 6.3%. In germline, CDR1 is LNHDA, CDR2 SQIVND (reference sequence). V gave up 5 bases and J gave up 2 bases, with 12 bases separating them. The CDR3 spans 14 residues. This sample was included in a study of tumor-infiltrating lymphocytes in primary liver carcinoma. Findings of the study overall: Owing to bulk unsorted samples, no comparison was made between CD4+ and CD8+ repertoires. Between tumor regions, pairs overlapped more than tumor-adjacent and tumor-blood pairs did.

RNA isolated from unsorted whole blood supplied the blood RNA, with germline DNA also extracted. Donors were untreated and chronically infected with HBV. Preoperatively, roughly 4 milliliters of peripheral blood were collected. The chain joins TRBV19 to TRBJ1-1; no definite D call. The sequencing input was peripheral blood. This sequence was found in a man between 40 and 49 years old with primary liver carcinoma and hepatitis B virus infection. The CDR3 bases are TGTGCCAGTAGTGCGACCTTGGGCAACACTGAAGCTTTCTTT. Protein: CASSATLGNTEAFF.